This TCR beta chain derives from a study of identical twins. This clonotype occurred many times. This CDR3 spans 13 amino acids. Trimming removed 3 bases from V and 4 bases from J, with 13 bases in between. Germline V lookup: CDR1 DFQATT, CDR2 SNEGSKA (reference sequence). MiXCR, run by TCRdb on the 5' RACE reads, gives a single entry per CDR3 protein. The sample contains approximately 600,000 distinct CDR3 sequences, roughly 7.2% of which appear only once. Separately, the same data were catalogued under a study of yellow fever vaccine responses in identical twins.

The source of this sequence is a woman between 18 and 30 years old in good health. What was sequenced was PBMCs. V usage is TRBV20-1 and J usage is TRBJ2-7, with D possibly TRBD1 on 6 matching bases. The CDR3 DNA sequence: TGCAGTGCTAGTCATCCACAGGGTTACGAGCAGTACGTC. It encodes CSASHPQGYEQYV.